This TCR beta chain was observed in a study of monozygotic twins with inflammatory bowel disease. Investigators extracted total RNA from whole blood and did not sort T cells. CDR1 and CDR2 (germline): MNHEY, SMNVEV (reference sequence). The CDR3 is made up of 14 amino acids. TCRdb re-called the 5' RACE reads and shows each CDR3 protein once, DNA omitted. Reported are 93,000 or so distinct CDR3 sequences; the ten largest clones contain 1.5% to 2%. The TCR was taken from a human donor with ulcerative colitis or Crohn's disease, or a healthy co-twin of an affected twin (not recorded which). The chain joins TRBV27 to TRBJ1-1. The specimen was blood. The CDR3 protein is CASSLFGRATEAFF.